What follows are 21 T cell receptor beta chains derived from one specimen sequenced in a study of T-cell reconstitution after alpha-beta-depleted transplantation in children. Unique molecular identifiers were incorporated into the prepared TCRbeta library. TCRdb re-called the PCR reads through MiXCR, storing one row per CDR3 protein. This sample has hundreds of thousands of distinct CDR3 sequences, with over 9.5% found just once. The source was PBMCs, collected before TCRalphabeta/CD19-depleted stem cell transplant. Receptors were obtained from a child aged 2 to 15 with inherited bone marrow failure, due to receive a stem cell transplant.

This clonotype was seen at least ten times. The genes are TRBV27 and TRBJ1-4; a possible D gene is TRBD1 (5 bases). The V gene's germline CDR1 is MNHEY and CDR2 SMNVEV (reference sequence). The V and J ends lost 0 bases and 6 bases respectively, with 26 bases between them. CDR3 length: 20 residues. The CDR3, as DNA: TGTGCCAGCAGTTTATCCCCTCCCCCCGACCATCAGGGATATGATGAAAAACTGTTTTTT. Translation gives CASSLSPPPDHQGYDEKLFF.

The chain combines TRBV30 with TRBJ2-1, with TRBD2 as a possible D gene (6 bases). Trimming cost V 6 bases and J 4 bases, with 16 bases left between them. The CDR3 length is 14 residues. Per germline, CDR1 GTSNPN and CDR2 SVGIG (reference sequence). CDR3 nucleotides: TGTGCCTGCTCACTAGCAGCAGATTACAATGAGCAGTTCTTC. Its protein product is CACSLAADYNEQFF.

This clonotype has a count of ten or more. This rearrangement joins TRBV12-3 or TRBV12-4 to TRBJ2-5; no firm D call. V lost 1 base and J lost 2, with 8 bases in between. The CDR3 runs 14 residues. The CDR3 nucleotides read TGTGCCAGCAGTTTAGAAGGGCGTCAAGAGACCCAGTACTTC. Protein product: CASSLEGRQETQYF.

CDR3 in amino acids: CASSLLILAGVYNEQFF. CDR3 sequence (DNA): TGTGCCAGCAGTTTACTCATCTTAGCGGGGGTATACAATGAGCAGTTCTTC. The rearrangement uses TRBV28 and TRBJ2-1; 9 nucleotides line up with TRBD2. The CDR3 loop spans 17 amino acids. V shed 2 bases, J shed 4 bases, and the junction held 9 bases outside the gene matches. CDR1 is MDHEN, CDR2 SYDVKM, per germline.

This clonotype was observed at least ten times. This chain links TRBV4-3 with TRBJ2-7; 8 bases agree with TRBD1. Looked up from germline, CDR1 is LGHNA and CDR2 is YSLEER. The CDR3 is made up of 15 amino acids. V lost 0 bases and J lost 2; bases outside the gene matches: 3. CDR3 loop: CASSQDRGRPYEQYF. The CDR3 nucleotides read TGCGCCAGCAGCCAAGACAGGGGGCGCCCCTACGAGCAGTACTTC.

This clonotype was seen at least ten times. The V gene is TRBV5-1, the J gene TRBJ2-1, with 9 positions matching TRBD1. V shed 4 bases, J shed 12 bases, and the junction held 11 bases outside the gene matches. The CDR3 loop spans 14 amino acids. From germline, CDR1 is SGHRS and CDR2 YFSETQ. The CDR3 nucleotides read TGCGCCAGCAGCGGGCGGGACAGGGCCTTAGGGCAGTTCTTC. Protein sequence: CASSGRDRALGQFF.

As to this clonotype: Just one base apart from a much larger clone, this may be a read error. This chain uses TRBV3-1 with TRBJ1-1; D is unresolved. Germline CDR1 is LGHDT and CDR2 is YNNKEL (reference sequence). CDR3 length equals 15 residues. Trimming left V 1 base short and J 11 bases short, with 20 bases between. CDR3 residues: CASSQGTGPTRHAFF. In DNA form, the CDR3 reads TGTGCCAGCAGCCAAGGCACCGGGCCTACGAGGCACGCTTTCTTT.

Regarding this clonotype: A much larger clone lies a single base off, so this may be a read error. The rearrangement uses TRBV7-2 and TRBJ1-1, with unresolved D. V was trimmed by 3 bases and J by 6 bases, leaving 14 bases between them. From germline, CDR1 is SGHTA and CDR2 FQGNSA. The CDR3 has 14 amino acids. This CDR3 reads CASSLWRKDAEAFF. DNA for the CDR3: TGTGCCAGCAGCTTGTGGAGGAAGGACGCTGAAGCTTTCTTT.

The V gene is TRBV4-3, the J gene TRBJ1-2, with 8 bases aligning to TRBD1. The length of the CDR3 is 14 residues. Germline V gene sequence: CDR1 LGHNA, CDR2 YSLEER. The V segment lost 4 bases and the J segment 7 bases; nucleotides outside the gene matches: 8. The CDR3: CASSREGTGGGYTF. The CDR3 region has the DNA TGCGCCAGCAGCCGAGAAGGGACAGGAGGTGGCTACACCTTC.

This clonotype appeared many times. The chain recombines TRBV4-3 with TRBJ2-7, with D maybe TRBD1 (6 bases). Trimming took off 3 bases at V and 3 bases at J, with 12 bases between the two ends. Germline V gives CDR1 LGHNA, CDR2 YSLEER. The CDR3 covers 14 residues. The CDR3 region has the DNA TGCGCCAGCAGCCAGGAAGGGGGAAACTACGAGCAGTACTTC. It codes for CASSQEGGNYEQYF.

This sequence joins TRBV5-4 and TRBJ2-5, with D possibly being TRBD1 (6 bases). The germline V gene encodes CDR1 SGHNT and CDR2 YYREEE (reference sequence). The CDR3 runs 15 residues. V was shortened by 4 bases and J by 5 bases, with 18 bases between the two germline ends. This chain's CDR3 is CASSPRDNSRETQYF. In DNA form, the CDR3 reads TGTGCCAGCAGCCCCCGGGACAACTCACGGGAGACCCAGTACTTC.

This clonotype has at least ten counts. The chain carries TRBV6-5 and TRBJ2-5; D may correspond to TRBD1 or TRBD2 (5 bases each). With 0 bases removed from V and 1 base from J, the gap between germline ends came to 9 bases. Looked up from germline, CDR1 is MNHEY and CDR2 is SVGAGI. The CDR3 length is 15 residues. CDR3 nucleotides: TGTGCCAGCAGTTACTCCGGGACGGCCCAAGAGACCCAGTACTTC. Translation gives CASSYSGTAQETQYF.

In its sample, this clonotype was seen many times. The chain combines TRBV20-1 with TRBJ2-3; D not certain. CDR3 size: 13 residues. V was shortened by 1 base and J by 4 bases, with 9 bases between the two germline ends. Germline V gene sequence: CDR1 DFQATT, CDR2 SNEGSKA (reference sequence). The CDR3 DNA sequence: TGCAGTGCTAGAGGTAGTTCCCCAGATACGCAGTATTTT. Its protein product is CSARGSSPDTQYF.

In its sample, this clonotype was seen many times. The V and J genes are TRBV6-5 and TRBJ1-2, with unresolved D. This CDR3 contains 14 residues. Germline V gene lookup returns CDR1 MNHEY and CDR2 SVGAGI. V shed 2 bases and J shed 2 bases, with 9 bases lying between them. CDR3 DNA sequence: TGTGCCAGCAGTTACACAATAGGAAACTATGGCTACACCTTC. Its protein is CASSYTIGNYGYTF.

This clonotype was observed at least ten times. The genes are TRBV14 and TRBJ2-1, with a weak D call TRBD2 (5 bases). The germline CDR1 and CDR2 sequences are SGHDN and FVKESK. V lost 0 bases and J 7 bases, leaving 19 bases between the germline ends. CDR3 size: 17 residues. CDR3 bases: TGTGCCAGCAGCCAAGATTATTTTCCGGGGTCGGGGAATGAGCAGTTCTTC. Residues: CASSQDYFPGSGNEQFF. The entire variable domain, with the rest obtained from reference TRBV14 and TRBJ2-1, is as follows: EAGVTQFPSHSVIEKGQTVTLRCDPISGHDNLYWYRRVMGKEIKFLLHFVKESKQDESGMPNNRFLAERTGGTYSTLKVQPAELEDSGVYFCASSQDYFPGSGNEQFFGPGTRLTVL.

The CDR3 nucleotides are TGTGCCAGCACCCATCGTGTGGGAAGGGAAGCTTTCTTT. It codes for CASTHRVGREAFF. This rearrangement joins TRBV7-8 to TRBJ1-1; D is unresolved. The CDR3 loop spans 13 amino acids. Germline values: CDR1 SGHVS, CDR2 FQNEAQ. V dropped 7 bases and J dropped 8 bases, with 17 bases sitting between them.

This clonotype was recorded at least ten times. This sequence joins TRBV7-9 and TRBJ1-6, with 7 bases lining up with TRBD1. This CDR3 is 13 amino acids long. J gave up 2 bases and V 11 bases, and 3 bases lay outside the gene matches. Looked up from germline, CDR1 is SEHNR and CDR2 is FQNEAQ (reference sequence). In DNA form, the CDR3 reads TGTGCCGGCGGACAGGCCTATAATTCACCCCTCCACTTT. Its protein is CAGGQAYNSPLHF.

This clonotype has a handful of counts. CDR3 residues: CASSPGGKSETQYF. CDR3 in DNA: TGTGCCAGCTCACCAGGCGGGAAATCGGAGACCCAGTACTTC. The chain joins TRBV18 to TRBJ2-5; D is perhaps TRBD2 (6 bases). The V gene's germline CDR1 is KGHSH and CDR2 LQKENI. CDR3 length: 14 amino acids. The germline V and J ends were trimmed by 2 bases and 5 bases, with 12 bases remaining between them.

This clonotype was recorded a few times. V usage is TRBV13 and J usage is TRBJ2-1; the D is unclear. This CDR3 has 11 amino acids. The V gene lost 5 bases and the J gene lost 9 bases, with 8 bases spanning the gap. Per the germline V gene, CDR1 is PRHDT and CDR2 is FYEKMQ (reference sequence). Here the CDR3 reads CASSPHGEQFF. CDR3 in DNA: TGTGCCAGCAGCCCCCATGGTGAGCAGTTCTTC.

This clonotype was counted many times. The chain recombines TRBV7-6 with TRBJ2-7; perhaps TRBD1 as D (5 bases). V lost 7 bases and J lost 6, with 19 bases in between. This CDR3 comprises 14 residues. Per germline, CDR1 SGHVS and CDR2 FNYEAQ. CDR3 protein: CASTPGLGAGEQYF. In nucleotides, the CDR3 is TGTGCCAGCACACCGGGCTTAGGGGCTGGCGAGCAGTACTTC.

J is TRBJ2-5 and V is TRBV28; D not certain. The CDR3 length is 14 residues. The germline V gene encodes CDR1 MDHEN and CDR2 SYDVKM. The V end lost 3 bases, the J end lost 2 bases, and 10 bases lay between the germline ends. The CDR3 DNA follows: TGTGCCAGCAGTTTTCTACTGATTCAAGAGACCCAGTACTTC. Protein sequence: CASSFLLIQETQYF.